This T cell receptor beta chain was retrieved from a study of shared clonotypes between healthy human individuals. TCRdb's table, derived via immunoSEQ multiplex PCR, lists solely in-frame clones and lacks some. This sample has 800,000 to 1,200,000 clones, with 78% found just once. General study results and limits: Non-shared clonotypes were found to have lower generation probabilities than the clonotypes that were shared by all four of the sorted-subset donors.

Worth noting for this clone: What it binds is unknown.

The germline V gene encodes CDR1 LNHDA and CDR2 SQIVND (reference sequence). Trimming took off 6 bases at V and 9 bases at J, with 14 bases between the two ends. The CDR3 has 12 amino acids. The TCR sequence derives from a man between 18 and 35 years old in good health. Some clones in this sample may be carry-over from other donors' samples. The V and J genes are TRBV19 and TRBJ1-2; perhaps TRBD1 as D (6 bases). What was sequenced was memory CD4+ T cells from PBMCs. Subset here: CD45RA-negative fraction. CDR3 loop: CASSFQGISYTF. CDR3 nucleotides: TGTGCCAGTAGCTTTCAGGGGATCAGCTACACCTTC.